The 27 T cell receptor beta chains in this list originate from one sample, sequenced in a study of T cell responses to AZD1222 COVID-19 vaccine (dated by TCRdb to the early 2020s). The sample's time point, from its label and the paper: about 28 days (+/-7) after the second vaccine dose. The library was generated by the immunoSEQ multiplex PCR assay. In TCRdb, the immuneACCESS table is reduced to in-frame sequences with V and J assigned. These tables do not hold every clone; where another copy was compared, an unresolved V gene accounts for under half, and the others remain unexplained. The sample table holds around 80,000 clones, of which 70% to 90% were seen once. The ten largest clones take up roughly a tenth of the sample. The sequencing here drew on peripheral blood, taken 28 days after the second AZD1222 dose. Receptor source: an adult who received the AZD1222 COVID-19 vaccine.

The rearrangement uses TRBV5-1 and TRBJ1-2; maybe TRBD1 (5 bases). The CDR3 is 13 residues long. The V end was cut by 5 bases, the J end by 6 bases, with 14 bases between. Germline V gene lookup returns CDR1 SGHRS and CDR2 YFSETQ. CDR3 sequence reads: CASRDTGIDGYTF. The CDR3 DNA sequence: TGCGCCAGCAGGGATACAGGTATAGATGGCTACACCTTC.

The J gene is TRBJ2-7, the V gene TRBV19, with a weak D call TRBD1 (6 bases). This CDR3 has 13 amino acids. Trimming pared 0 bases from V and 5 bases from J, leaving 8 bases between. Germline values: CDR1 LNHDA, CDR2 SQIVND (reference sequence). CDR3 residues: CASSIEGADEQYF. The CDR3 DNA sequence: TGTGCCAGTAGTATAGAGGGGGCCGACGAGCAGTACTTC.

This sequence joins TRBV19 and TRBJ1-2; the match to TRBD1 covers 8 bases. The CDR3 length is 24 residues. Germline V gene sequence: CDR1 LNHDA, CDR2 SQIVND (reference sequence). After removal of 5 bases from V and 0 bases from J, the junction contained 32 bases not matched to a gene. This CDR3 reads CASSVRGTSEIRDRRTTSNYGYTF. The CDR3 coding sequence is TGTGCCAGTAGTGTTCGTGGTACTTCCGAAATCAGGGACAGGCGAACAACTTCTAACTATGGCTACACCTTC.

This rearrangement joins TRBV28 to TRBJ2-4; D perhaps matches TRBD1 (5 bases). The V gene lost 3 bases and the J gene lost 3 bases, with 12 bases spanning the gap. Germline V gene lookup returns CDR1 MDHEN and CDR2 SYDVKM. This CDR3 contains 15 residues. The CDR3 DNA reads TGTGCCAGCAGTTTTCGCCAGGGTGGCAAAAACATTCAGTACTTC. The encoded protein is CASSFRQGGKNIQYF. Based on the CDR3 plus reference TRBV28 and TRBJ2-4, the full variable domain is DVKVTQSSRYLVKRTGEKVFLECVQDMDHENMFWYRQDPGLGLRLIYFSYDVKMKEKGDIPEGYSVSREKKERFSLILESASTNQTSMYLCASSFRQGGKNIQYFGAGTRLSVL.

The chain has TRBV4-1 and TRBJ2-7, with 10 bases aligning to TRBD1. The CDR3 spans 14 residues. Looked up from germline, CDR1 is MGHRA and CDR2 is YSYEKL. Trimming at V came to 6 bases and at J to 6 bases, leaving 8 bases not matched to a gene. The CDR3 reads CASSGATGGGEQYF. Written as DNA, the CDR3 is TGCGCCAGCAGTGGGGCGACAGGGGGCGGCGAGCAGTACTTC.

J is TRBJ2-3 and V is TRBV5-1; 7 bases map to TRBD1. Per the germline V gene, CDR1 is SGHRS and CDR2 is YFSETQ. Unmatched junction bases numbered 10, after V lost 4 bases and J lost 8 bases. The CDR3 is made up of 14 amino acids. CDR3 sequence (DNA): TGCGCCAGCAGCAAAGATACGGGACAGACTACGCAGTATTTT. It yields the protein CASSKDTGQTTQYF.

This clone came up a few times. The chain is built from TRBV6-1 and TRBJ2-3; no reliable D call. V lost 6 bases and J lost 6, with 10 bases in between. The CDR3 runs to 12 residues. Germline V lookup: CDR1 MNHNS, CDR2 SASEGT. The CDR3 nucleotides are TGTGCCAGCAGCGAGCTTGTGGATACGCAGTATTTT. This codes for CASSELVDTQYF.

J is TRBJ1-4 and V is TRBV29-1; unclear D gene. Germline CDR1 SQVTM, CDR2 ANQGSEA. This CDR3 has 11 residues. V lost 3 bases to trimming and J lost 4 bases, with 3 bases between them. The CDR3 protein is CSVESNEKLFF. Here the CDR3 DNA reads TGCAGCGTTGAGAGTAATGAAAAACTGTTTTTT.

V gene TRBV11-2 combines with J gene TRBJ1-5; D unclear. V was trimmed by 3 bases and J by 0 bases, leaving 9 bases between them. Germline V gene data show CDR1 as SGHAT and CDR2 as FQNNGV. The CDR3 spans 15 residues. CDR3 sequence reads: CASSFQPNSNQPQHF. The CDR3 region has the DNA TGTGCCAGCAGCTTTCAGCCGAATAGCAATCAGCCCCAGCATTTT. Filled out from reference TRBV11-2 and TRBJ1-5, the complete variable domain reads EAGVAQSPRYKIIEKRQSVAFWCNPISGHATLYWYQQILGQGPKLLIQFQNNGVVDDSQLPKDRFSAERLKGVDSTLKIQPAKLEDSAVYLCASSFQPNSNQPQHFGDGTRLSIL.

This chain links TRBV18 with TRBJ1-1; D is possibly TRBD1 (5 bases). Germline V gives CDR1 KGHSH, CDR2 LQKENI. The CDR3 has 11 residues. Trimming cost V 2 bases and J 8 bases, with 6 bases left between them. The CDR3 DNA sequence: TGTGCCAGCTCACCAAAGGGGGAAGCTTTCTTT. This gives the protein CASSPKGEAFF.

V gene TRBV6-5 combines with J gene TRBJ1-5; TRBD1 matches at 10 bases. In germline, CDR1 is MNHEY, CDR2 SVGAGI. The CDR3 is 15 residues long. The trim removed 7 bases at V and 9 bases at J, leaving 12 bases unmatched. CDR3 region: CASTPGTGASRPQHF. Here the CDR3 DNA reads TGTGCCAGCACCCCCGGGACAGGGGCTTCGAGGCCCCAGCATTTT.

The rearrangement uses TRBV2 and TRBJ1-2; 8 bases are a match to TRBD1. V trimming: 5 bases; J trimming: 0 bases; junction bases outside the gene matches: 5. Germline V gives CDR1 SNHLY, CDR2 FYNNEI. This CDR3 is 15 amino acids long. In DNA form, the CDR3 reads TGTGCCAGCAGTCGGGACAGGCTAACTAACTATGGCTACACCTTC. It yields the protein CASSRDRLTNYGYTF. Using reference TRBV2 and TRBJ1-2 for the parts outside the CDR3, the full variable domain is EPEVTQTPSHQVTQMGQEVILRCVPISNHLYFYWYRQILGQKVEFLVSFYNNEISEKSEIFDDQFSVERPDGSNFTLKIRSTKLEDSAMYFCASSRDRLTNYGYTFGSGTRLTVV.

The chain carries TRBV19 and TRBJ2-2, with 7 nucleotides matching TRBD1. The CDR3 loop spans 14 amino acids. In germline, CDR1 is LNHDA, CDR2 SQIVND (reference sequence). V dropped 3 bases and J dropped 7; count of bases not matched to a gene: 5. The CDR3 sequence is CASSIQGTDGELFF. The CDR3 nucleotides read TGTGCCAGTAGTATTCAAGGGACAGACGGGGAGCTGTTTTTT.

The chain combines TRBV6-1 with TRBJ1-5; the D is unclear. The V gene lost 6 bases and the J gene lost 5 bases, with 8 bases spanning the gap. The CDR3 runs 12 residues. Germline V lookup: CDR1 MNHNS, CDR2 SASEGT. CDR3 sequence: CASSELYQPQHF. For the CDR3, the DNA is TGTGCCAGCAGCGAGCTGTATCAGCCCCAGCATTTT.

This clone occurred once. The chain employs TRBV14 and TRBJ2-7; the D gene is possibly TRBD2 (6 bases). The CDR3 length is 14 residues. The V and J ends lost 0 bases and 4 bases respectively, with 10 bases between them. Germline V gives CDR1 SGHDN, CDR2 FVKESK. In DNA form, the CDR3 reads TGTGCCAGCAGCCAAGATCTTCGGGGGTACGAGCAGTACTTC. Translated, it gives CASSQDLRGYEQYF.

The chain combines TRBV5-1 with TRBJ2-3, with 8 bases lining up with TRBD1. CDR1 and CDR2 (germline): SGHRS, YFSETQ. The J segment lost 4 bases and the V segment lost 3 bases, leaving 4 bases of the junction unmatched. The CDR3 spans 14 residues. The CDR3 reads CASSWGQVADTQYF. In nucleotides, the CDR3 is TGCGCCAGCAGCTGGGGACAGGTGGCAGATACGCAGTATTTT.

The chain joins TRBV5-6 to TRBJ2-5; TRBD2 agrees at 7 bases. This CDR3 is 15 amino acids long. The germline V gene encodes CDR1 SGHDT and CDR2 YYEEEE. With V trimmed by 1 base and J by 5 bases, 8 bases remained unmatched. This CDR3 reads CASSLRTSFTETQYF. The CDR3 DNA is TGTGCCAGCAGCTTGAGGACTAGTTTTACGGAGACCCAGTACTTC.

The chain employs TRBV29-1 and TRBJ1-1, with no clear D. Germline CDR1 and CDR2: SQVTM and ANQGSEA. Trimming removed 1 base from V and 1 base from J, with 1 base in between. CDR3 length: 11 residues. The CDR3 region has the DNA TGCAGCGTTGAAGGGAACACTGAAGCTTTCTTT. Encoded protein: CSVEGNTEAFF. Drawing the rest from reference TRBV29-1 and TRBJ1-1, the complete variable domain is SAVISQKPSRDICQRGTSLTIQCQVDSQVTMMFWYRQQPGQSLTLIATANQGSEATYESGFVIDKFPISRPNLTFSTLTVSNMSPEDSSIYLCSVEGNTEAFFGQGTRLTVV.

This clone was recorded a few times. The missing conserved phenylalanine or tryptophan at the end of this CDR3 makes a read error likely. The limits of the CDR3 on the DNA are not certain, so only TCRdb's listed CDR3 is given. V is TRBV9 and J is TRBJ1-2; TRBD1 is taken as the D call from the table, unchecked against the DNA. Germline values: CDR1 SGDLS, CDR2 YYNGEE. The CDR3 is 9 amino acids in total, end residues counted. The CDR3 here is CASSVPGQL.

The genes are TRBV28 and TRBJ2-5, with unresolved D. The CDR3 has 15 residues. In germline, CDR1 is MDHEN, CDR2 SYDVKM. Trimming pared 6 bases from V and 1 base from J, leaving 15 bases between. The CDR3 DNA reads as TGTGCCAGCAGCCTCCGAGGTAAAGTCCAAGAGACCCAGTACTTC. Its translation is CASSLRGKVQETQYF.

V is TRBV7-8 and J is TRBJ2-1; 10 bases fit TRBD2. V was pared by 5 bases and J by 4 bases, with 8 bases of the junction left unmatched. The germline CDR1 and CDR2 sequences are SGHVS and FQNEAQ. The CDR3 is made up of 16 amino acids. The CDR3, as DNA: TGTGCCAGCAGCAGAATACTAGCGGGGAAATACAATGAGCAGTTCTTC. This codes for CASSRILAGKYNEQFF. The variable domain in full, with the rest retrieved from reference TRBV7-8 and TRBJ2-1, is GAGVSQSPRYKVAKRGQDVALRCDPISGHVSLFWYQQALGQGPEFLTYFQNEAQLDKSGLPSDRFFAERPEGSVSTLKIQRTQQEDSAVYLCASSRILAGKYNEQFFGPGTRLTVL.

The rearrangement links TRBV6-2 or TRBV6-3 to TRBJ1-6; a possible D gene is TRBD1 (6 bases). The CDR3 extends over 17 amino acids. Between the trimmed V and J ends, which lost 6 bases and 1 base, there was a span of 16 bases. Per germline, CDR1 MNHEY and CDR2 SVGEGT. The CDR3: CASSSFSRGSYNSPLHF. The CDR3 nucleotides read TGTGCCAGCAGCTCCTTCTCCAGGGGTTCCTATAATTCACCCCTCCACTTT.

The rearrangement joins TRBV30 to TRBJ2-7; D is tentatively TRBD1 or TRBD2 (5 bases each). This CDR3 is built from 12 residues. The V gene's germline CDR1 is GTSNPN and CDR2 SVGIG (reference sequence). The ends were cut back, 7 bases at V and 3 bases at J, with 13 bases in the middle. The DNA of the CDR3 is TGTGCCTACCGGGACGGATTCTACGAGCAGTACTTC. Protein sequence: CAYRDGFYEQYF.

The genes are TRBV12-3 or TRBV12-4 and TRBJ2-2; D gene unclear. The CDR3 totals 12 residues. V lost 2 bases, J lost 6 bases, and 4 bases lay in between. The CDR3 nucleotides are TGTGCCAGCAGTTTAAGGTCCGGGGAGCTGTTTTTT. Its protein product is CASSLRSGELFF.

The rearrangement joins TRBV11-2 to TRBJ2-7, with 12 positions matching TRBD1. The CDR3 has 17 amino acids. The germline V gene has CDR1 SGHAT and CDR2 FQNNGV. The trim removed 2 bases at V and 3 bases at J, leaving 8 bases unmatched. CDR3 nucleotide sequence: TGTGCCAGCAGCTTACTACCGGGACAGGGGGCTAGCTACGAGCAGTACTTC. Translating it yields CASSLLPGQGASYEQYF. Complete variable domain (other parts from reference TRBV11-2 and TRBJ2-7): EAGVAQSPRYKIIEKRQSVAFWCNPISGHATLYWYQQILGQGPKLLIQFQNNGVVDDSQLPKDRFSAERLKGVDSTLKIQPAKLEDSAVYLCASSLLPGQGASYEQYFGPGTRLTVT.

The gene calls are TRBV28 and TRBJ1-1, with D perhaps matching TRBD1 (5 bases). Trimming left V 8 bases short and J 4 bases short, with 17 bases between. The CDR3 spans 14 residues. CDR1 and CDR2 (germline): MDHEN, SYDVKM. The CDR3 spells CASPPRQGFTEAFF. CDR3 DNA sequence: TGTGCCAGCCCACCCCGGCAGGGCTTCACTGAAGCTTTCTTT.

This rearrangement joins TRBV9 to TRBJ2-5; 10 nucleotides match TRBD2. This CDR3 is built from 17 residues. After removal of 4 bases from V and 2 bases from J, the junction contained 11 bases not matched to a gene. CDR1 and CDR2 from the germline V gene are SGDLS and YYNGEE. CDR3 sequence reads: CASSLPQGTSVQETQYF. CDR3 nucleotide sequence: TGTGCCAGCAGCCTACCCCAGGGGACTAGCGTTCAAGAGACCCAGTACTTC. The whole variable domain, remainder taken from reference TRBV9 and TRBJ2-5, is DSGVTQTPKHLITATGQRVTLRCSPRSGDLSVYWYQQSLDQGLQFLIQYYNGEERAKGNILERFSAQQFPDLHSELNLSSLELGDSALYFCASSLPQGTSVQETQYFGPGTRLLVL.